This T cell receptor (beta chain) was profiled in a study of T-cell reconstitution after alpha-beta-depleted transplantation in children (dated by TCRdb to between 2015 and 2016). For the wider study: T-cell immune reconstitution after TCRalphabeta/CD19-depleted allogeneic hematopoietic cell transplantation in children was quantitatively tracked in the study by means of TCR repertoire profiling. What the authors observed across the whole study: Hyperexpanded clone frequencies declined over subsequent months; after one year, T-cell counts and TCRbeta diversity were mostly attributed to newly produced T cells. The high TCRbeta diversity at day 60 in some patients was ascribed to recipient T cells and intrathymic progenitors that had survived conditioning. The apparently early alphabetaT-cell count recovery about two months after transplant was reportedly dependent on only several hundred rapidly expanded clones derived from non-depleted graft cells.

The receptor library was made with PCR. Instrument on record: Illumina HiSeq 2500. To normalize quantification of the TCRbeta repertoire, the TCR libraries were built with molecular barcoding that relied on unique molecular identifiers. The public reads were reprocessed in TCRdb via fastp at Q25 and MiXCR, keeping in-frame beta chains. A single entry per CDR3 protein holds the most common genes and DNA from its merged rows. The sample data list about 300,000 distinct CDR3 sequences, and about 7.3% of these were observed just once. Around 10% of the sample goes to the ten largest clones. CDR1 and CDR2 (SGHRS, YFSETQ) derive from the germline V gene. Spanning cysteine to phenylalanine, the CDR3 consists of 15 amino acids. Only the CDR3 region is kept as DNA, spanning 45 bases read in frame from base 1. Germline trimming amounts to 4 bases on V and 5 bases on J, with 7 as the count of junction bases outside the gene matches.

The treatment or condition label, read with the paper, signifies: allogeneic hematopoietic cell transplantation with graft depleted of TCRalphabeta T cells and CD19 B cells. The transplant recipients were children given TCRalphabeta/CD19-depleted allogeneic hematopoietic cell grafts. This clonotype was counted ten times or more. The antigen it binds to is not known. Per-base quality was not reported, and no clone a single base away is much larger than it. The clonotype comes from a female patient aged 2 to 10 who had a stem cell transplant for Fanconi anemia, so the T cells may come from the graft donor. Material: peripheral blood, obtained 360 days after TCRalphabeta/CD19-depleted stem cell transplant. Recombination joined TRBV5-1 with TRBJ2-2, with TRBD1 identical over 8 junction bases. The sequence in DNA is TGCGCCAGCAGCGCCACCGGGACAGGAACCGGGGAGCTGTTTTTT. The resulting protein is CASSATGTGTGELFF. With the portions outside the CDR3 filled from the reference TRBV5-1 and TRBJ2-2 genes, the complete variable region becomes KAGVTQTPRYLIKTRGQQVTLSCSPISGHRSVSWYQQTPGQGLQFLFEYFSETQRNKGNFPGRFSGRQFSNSRSEMNVSTLELGDSALYLCASSATGTGTGELFFGEGSRLTVL.